The TCR beta chain described here comes from a study of cytomegalovirus exposure and HLA in healthy donors (dated by TCRdb to 2017 to 2019). In terms of the full investigation: An earlier analysis of about 560 of the donors reported 276 Gb of sequence data and approximately 120 million unique TCR beta sequences obtained from about 180 million T cells. An early release that covered around 590 HLA-typed donors contained approximately 300 gigabases of sequencing data and 70 million to 100 million unique TCR sequences. The genetic ancestry cluster associated with self-reported Caucasian donors included about four fifths of the roughly 400 genotyped donors. The study was designed to test whether signatures of past pathogen exposure could be identified by cataloging public T cell receptors. The T cell repertoires of 670 or so subjects were profiled by immunosequencing and related to cytomegalovirus serostatus. Besides the first cohort of 500 to 700 subjects, a separate validation cohort made up of over a hundred different subjects was used. To predict cytomegalovirus infection status, the study brought together high-throughput TCR immunosequencing, statistical association of individual TCRs with disease status, and machine learning. To study patterns of TCR occurrence, a later analysis re-analyzed previously published TCR beta repertoires from 666 donors and added high-resolution HLA genotyping. Rather than using new phenotypic data, the later analysis identified candidate immune exposures from TCR beta sequences and from how often those sequences occurred across donors. An earlier analysis of about 620 of the donors applied high-throughput TCR beta sequencing to assess whether each TCR beta V gene segment acted as functional or pseudogenic. Donor age, sex, ethnicity and CMV serostatus were compiled alongside the repertoire data. A later genetic analysis took genome-wide SNP genotypes for about three fifths of the 666 donors and used that subset as a discovery cohort. All discovery cohort repertoires had been generated on a single sequencing platform. HLA typing covered class I and class II loci at four-digit resolution. The number of typed donors differed by locus: about 629-640 for A, B, C, DRB1 and DQB1; 500 to 550 for DQA1; 606 for DPA1; and 400 to 480 for DPB1. Roughly five DR-DQ haplotypes were treated as single units for association and clustering because of strong linkage in the cohort. Among some 410 genotyped donors of the cohort, an average of roughly 230,000 unique TCR beta nucleotide sequences was sequenced per donor, of which about 19% were non-productive. General study outcomes and caveats: The classifier was reported to diagnose cytomegalovirus status with high specificity and sensitivity in both the original and validation cohorts. In a later genetic analysis, a missense DCLRE1C variant was associated with V-gene and J-gene trimming of TCR beta chains, and the association was replicated in an independent cohort. Most TCR sequences were seen in very few donors, while some public TCRs were found in many individuals. In a later analysis, some 17,000 TCR beta sequences were associated with specific HLA alleles at a false discovery rate of 0.05. The presence/absence analyses assumed that sequencing depth was roughly uniform across donors, and that assumption may not be true. In an earlier analysis of roughly 500 of the donors, most TCR beta V segments appeared in productive rearrangements about 87% or about 30% of the time, broadly matching IMGT annotations. A later genetic analysis reported fewer N-insertions in productive TCRs among donors in an Asian-associated ancestry cluster than the approximately 700-donor mean. A further reported finding was that TCR beta sequences accurately predicted the HLA-A and HLA-B alleles for most subjects in the first cohort. The cohort was sequenced for TCR beta chains only, and without alpha or paired-chain data the features that could be detected were limited. Strong co-occurrence of HLA alleles, especially DR and DQ, made assigning TCR associations to individual alleles difficult. Because the 87-base-pair reads could not distinguish some IMGT-functional V segments, including TRBV6-2 and TRBV6-3, those segments were excluded. According to a later analysis, most CMV-associated TCR beta chains appeared to be HLA-restricted, and the HLA associations seemed to be driven largely by CMV exposure. For the cohort, immune exposure information was limited to CMV serostatus. Because counts were too low, seventeen rarely observed V segments, including chromosome 9 orphons, were left out of the earlier analysis of 500 to 650 of the donors. Correlated functional status among segregating V segments might be attributable to linkage disequilibrium, but an unknown experimental factor could not be ruled out. Because HLA typing was unavailable for some donors at each locus, only the typed subset was used in association tests. A cluster of highly shared sequence variants was judged likely to represent a technical artifact of the sequencing pipeline. Several of the top co-occurrence clusters appeared to be linked to parvovirus B19, influenza, CMV and Epstein-Barr virus, according to a later analysis. Compared with equally common non-associated chains, HLA-associated TCR beta chains in a later analysis were more clonally expanded and had lower generation probabilities. The study listed 150 to 200 TCR beta chains as associated with cytomegalovirus. Three of the identified cytomegalovirus-associated TCR beta chains were confirmed in vitro to be specific for cytomegalovirus antigens. According to a later analysis, TCR association rates differed among HLA loci, with DRB1 alleles showing the most associated TCRs and HLA-C alleles showing the fewest. According to the authors, the approach could potentially be generalized to other disease states and immunological phenotypes.

Notes on this clone: What this receptor recognizes is not known. Base qualities are not recorded, but no much larger clone differs from it by a single base.

In total, 630 or so healthy bone marrow donors made up the cohort. At the time of sampling, all cohort members were nominally healthy, though unrecorded immune exposures were likely present. The donor tested CMV seronegative, placing the donor among the 350 or so seronegative members of the cohort. A peripheral blood sample was provided by each donor, and peripheral blood mononuclear cells were used for TCR beta sequencing. The Qiagen DNeasy Blood Extraction Kit was used to extract genomic DNA from the blood cell samples. Receptor libraries were prepared by the immunoSEQ multiplex PCR assay. A mixture of 60 forward primers for TCR Vbeta segments and 13 reverse primers for TCR Jbeta segments was used in the multiplex PCR. Amplification of the CDR3 region of rearranged TCR beta genes was performed with a multiplex PCR assay on genomic DNA. The amplified TCR beta libraries were sequenced on the Illumina HiSeq System as 87-base-pair reads. Processing in the source paper ran as follows. A later analysis counted about 80 million unique TCR beta chains across the 500 to 850 repertoires, and 9.5 million to 11 million of these chains were shared by at least two donors. Raw reads were error-corrected and collapsed into unique sequences by a nearest-neighbor algorithm in which closely related sequences were merged to remove PCR and sequencing errors. Alignment of CDR3 sequences to IMGT reference sequences was used to assign V, D and J gene segments. Each retained sequence needed at least a six-nucleotide match to both a V gene segment and a J gene segment. Rearrangements were called productive when the CDR3 lacked stop codons and stayed in frame with V and J; all others were non-productive. CDR3 was defined by IMGT convention, running from the second conserved V-encoded cysteine to the conserved J-encoded phenylalanine. The earlier analysis of about 500 of the donors excluded sequences that lacked an unambiguous match to a single V gene segment. In an earlier analysis of approximately 590 of the donors, a V segment was called functional when productive rearrangements were above 56.7%, and segregating when the standard deviation between donors exceeded 5%. A statistical classification framework was developed to diagnose cytomegalovirus status using the catalog of TCR beta chain sequences. A later analysis assigned V and J genes by comparing TCR nucleotide sequences with IMGT/GENE-DB human TR gene sequences. Using the TCRdist pipeline, a later analysis assigned CDR3 sequences along with most-parsimonious VDJ recombination scenarios. In a later analysis, every TCR beta chain was defined by the combination of its CDR3 amino acid sequence and its V-gene family, and reads without a unique V-gene family were dropped. In a later analysis, fewer than 600 highly shared, low-generation-probability nucleotide sequences were removed to address suspected cross-contamination and a sequencing artifact. In a later analysis, a clonal expansion index for each public chain was calculated from normalized within-repertoire ranks of inferred template counts. In a later analysis, generation probabilities were computed with a VDJ recombination model fitted to out-of-frame rearrangements, and the resulting probabilities were checked against IGoR. In a later analysis, hypergeometric tests were used to score TCR-TCR, TCR-HLA and TCR-CMV co-occurrence, with a repertoire-size bias correction applied to TCR pairs. False discovery rates were estimated in a later analysis by permuting HLA or CMV assignments 20 times. In a later analysis, co-occurring TCRs were grouped using DBSCAN, with TCRdist sequence similarity added in when clustering inside HLA-allele-positive subsets. For co-occurrence clustering, repertoires with fewer than 30,000 or more than 120,000 public chains were excluded, along with 5 or 6 repertoires with anomalous nucleotide sharing. TCRdb provides this immuneACCESS table in a form limited to in-frame rearrangements. Some clones are lacking; in checked studies, under half of them reflect an unresolved V gene, and why the rest are absent is not known. V and J calls and clone size are as listed in that table; D and trimming were resolved from the DNA. Counted in this sample were about 150,000 clones; 65% to 75% of them appeared once. The ten largest clones take up about 2.7% of the sample.

The CDR3 runs 15 amino acids, cysteine and phenylalanine included. The only DNA kept is the CDR3, 45 bases in frame from the first base. V drops 5 bases and J drops 4 bases, leaving 17 bases in between. Based on the germline V gene, the CDR1 and CDR2 sequences are SGHTA and FQGNSA. The receptor chain draws on TRBV7-2 and TRBJ1-2; TRBD1 is possibly the D segment (5 matching bases). The specimen sequenced was PBMCs. The TCR sequence derives from a man aged 18 to 30 in good health and CMV-seronegative. The CDR3 protein: CASSAWDGGAYGYTF. The DNA sequence is as follows: TGTGCCAGCAGCGCATGGGACGGAGGGGCCTATGGCTACACCTTC.